What follows describes a single TCR beta chain. This receptor's antigen is unknown. The record has no base qualities; no much larger clone is one base away. The sample is drawn from a study of T cells after yellow fever vaccination (dated by TCRdb to between 2017 and 2020). General notes on the study: The SMART-Seq v4 Ultra Low Input RNA kit was used to prepare libraries from fractions with low cell numbers. To follow T-cell clones before and after primary and booster YFV17D yellow fever vaccination, bulk TCR alpha and beta repertoires were sequenced over time. Two healthy male donors, one aged 18 to 30 and one aged 30 to 40 years, were included in the cohort. Blood samples were taken at several timepoints before and after primary and secondary immunization, and bulk PBMC replicates and cell subsets were isolated. Overall study outcomes, separate from this receptor: The secondary T-cell response was found to be weaker but faster than the primary response, with a peak reached on day 5 rather than on day 15. Computational filtering was required because FACS-sorted repertoires could contain abundant contaminating clonotypes from the bulk population. After the booster, most clones that had expanded after primary vaccination were detected again (around 96% of CD4 and under 90% of CD8), suggesting broad maintenance of memory. The study included only a couple of donors, which limits how far the findings can be generalized. A small share of clonotypes occurred in both CD4 and CD8 compartments, likely arising from convergent recombination.

The sample's treatment or condition label is to be understood as: live attenuated yellow fever vaccine strain. PBMCs were isolated from peripheral blood using a standard Ficoll-Paque protocol. CD4 and CD8 T-cell fractions were isolated with Dynabeads CD4 and CD8 positive selection kits. TriZol was used to extract RNA from bulk PBMCs, CD4 and CD8 fractions, and dextramer-positive and dextramer-negative fractions. V is pruned by 3 bases and J by 11 bases, leaving 10 bases of the junction without a gene match. CDR1 SEHNR and CDR2 FQNEAQ are derived from the germline V gene (reference sequence). From the cysteine up to the phenylalanine, the CDR3 has a length of 13 residues. Of all the DNA, just the CDR3 is kept, 39 bases in frame from base 1. The instrument was an Illumina NovaSeq 6000. Synthesis of TCR cDNA relied on 5'RACE template switching, a step that introduced a universal primer site along with unique molecular identifiers. cDNA synthesis was primed from both the TCR alpha and TCR beta constant segments. Library amplification used two PCR steps, and the second PCR step added sample barcodes and sequencing adapters. Sequencing of libraries was done on Illumina HiSeq 2500 (2x100 bp) or NovaSeq (2x150 bp). The original pipeline was this. Demultiplexing of reads and collapsing into UMI consensus sequences were performed with MIGEC, and V(D)J alignment was carried out with MiXCR. Vaccine-responding clonotypes were identified with edgeR using replicate PBMC samples, with FDR below 0.01 and a log2 fold change above 5 up to day 15 being required. CD4 or CD8 identity was assigned to each bulk clonotype according to whether the clonotype was present at higher abundance in the sequenced CD4 repertoire or the sequenced CD8 repertoire. TCRdb reprocessing: public reads trimmed at Q25 with fastp, clones called with MiXCR, in-frame beta chains kept. Entries that share a CDR3 protein sequence are merged under the most common genes and DNA. None of the V and J calls come from the authors' own analysis; TCRdb made them. The sample table shows nearly 300,000 distinct CDR3 sequences, and approximately 10% are seen once. The ten largest account for about 3% of the sample.

The chain joins TRBV7-9 to TRBJ2-7, and TRBD1 aligns with 7 junction nucleotides. The sequences come from CD4+ T cells sorted from PBMCs, collected 5 days after the yellow fever booster vaccination. The TCR comes from a man between 18 and 29 years old who received the YFV17D yellow fever vaccine. The CDR3 region: CASSFAEDTGEYF. The DNA sequence is given as TGTGCCAGCAGCTTCGCGGAGGACACAGGGGAGTACTTC.